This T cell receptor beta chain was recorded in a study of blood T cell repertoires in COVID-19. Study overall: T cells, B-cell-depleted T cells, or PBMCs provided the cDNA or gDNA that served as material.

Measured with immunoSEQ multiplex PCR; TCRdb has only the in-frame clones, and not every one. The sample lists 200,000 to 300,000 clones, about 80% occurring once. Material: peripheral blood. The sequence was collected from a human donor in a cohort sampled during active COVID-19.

The CDR3 spells CASSLAGNEAFF. In nucleotides, the CDR3 is TGTGCCAGCAGCTTGGCAGGGAATGAAGCTTTCTTT. This chain connects TRBV5-4 to TRBJ1-1; TRBD1 might be the D (5 bases). Germline assignment: CDR1 SGHNT and CDR2 YYREEE (reference sequence). This CDR3 is 12 amino acids long. The V and J ends lost 0 bases and 7 bases respectively, with 7 bases between them. Together with reference TRBV5-4 and TRBJ1-1, the CDR3 gives the full variable domain: ETGVTQSPTHLIKTRGQQVTLRCSSQSGHNTVSWYQQALGQGPQFIFQYYREEENGRGNFPPRFSGLQFPNYSSELNVNALELDDSALYLCASSLAGNEAFFGQGTRLTVV.